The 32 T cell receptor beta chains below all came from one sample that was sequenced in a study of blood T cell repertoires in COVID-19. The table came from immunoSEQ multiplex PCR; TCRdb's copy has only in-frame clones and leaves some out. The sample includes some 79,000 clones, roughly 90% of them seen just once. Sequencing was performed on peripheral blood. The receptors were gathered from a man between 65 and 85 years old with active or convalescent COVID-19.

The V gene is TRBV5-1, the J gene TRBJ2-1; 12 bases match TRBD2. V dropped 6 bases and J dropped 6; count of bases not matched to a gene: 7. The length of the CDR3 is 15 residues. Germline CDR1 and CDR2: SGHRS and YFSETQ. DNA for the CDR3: TGCGCCAGCACTCTCGGACTAGCGGGAAGCAATGAGCAGTTCTTC. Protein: CASTLGLAGSNEQFF. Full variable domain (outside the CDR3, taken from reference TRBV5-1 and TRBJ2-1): KAGVTQTPRYLIKTRGQQVTLSCSPISGHRSVSWYQQTPGQGLQFLFEYFSETQRNKGNFPGRFSGRQFSNSRSEMNVSTLELGDSALYLCASTLGLAGSNEQFFGPGTRLTVL.

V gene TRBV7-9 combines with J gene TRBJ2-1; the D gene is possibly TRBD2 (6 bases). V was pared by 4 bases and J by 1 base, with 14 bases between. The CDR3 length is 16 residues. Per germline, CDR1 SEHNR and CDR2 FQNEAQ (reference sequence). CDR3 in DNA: TGTGCCAGCAGCTCGCGGGGTAGCGGATCCTACAATGAGCAGTTCTTC. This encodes CASSSRGSGSYNEQFF.

As DNA, the CDR3 is TGTGCCAGCTCACCGGTGACAGGGGCCAAAAACATTCAGTACTTC. Its protein product is CASSPVTGAKNIQYF. The genes are TRBV18 and TRBJ2-4, with 7 bases matching TRBD1. CDR3 length: 15 amino acids. J lost 1 base, V lost 3 bases, and 3 bases had no gene match. Germline CDR1 and CDR2: KGHSH and LQKENI.

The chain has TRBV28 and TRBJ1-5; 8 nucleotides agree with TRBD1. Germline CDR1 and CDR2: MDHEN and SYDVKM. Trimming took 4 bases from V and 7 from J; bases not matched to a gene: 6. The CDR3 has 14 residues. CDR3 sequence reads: CASSSGQGRQPQHF. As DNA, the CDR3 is TGTGCCAGCAGTTCAGGACAGGGACGCCAGCCCCAGCATTTT. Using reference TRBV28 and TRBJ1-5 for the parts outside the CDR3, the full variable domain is DVKVTQSSRYLVKRTGEKVFLECVQDMDHENMFWYRQDPGLGLRLIYFSYDVKMKEKGDIPEGYSVSREKKERFSLILESASTNQTSMYLCASSSGQGRQPQHFGDGTRLSIL.

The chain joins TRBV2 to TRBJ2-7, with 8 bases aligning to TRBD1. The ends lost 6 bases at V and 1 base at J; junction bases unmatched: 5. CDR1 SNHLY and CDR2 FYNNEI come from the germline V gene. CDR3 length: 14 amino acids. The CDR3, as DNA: TGTGCCAGCAGCGCTGACAGGGGTTCCTACGAGCAGTACTTC. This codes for CASSADRGSYEQYF.

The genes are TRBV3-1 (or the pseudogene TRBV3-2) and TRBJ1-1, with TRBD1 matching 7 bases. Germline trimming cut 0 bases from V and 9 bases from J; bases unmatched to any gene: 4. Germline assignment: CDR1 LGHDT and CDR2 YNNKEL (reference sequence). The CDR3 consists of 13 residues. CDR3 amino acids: CASSQDQGGKAFF. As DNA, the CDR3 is TGTGCCAGCAGCCAAGATCAGGGGGGTAAAGCTTTCTTT.

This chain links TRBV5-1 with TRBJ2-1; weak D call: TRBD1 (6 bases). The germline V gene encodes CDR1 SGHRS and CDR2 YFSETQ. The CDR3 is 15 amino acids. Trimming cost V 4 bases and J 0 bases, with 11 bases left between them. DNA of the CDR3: TGCGCCAGCAGCATGACAGGAGTCTCCTACAATGAGCAGTTCTTC. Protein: CASSMTGVSYNEQFF. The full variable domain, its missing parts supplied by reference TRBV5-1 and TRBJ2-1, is KAGVTQTPRYLIKTRGQQVTLSCSPISGHRSVSWYQQTPGQGLQFLFEYFSETQRNKGNFPGRFSGRQFSNSRSEMNVSTLELGDSALYLCASSMTGVSYNEQFFGPGTRLTVL.

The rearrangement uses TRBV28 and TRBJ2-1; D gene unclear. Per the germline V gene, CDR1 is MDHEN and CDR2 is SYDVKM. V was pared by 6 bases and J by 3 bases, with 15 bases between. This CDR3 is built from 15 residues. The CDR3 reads CASSSPSRGYNEQFF. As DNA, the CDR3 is TGTGCCAGCAGCTCCCCCTCCCGAGGCTACAATGAGCAGTTCTTC.

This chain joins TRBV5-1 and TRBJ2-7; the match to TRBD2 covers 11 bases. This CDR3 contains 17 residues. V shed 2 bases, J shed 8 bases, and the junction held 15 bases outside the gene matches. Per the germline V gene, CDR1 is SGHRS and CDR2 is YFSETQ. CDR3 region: CASSLTGGLGTSGKQYF. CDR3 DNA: TGCGCCAGCAGCTTAACAGGGGGCCTAGGGACTAGCGGCAAGCAGTACTTC.

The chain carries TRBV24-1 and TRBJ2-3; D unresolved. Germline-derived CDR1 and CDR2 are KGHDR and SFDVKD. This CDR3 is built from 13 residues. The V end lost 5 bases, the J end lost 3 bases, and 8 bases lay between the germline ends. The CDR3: CATSVGGTDTQYF. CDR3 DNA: TGTGCCACCAGTGTCGGCGGAACAGATACGCAGTATTTT.

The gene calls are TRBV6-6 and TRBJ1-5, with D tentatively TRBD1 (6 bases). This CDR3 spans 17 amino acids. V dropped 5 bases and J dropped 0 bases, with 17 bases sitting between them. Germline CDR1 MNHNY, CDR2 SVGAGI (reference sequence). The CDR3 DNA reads TGTGCCAGCAGTCCCCTTCACAGGGACGGTAGCAATCAGCCCCAGCATTTT. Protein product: CASSPLHRDGSNQPQHF.

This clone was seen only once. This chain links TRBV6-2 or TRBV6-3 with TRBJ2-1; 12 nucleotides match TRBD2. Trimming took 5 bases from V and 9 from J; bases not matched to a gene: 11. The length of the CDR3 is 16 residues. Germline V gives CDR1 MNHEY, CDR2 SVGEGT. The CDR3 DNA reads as TGTGCCAGCAGTCCCGGACTAGCGGGAAGAGTCAGTGAGCAGTTCTTC. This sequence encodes CASSPGLAGRVSEQFF.

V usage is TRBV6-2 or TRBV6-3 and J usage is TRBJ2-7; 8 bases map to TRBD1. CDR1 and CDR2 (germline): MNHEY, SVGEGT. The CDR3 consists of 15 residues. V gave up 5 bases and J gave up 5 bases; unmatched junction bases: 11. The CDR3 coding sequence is TGTGCCAGCAGTGGAACCGAGACAGGGGACCACGAGCAGTACTTC. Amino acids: CASSGTETGDHEQYF.

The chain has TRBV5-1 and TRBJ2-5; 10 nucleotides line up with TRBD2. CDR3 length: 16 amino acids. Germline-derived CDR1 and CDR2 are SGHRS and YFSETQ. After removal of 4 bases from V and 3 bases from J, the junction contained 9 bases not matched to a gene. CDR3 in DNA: TGCGCCAGCAGCCCTGACGGGACTAGCGCCAAAGAGACCCAGTACTTC. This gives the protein CASSPDGTSAKETQYF.

In nucleotides, the CDR3 is TGTGCCAGCAGCTTAACCAGGGCGGATGAGCAGTTCTTC. Protein: CASSLTRADEQFF. The chain links TRBV7-2 to TRBJ2-1; possible D gene TRBD1, 5 bases. The germline V and J ends were trimmed by 2 bases and 8 bases, with 10 bases remaining between them. Per the germline V gene, CDR1 is SGHTA and CDR2 is FQGNSA. The CDR3 sequence is 13 residues long. The full variable domain, its missing parts supplied by reference TRBV7-2 and TRBJ2-1, is GAGVSQSPSNKVTEKGKDVELRCDPISGHTALYWYRQSLGQGLEFLIYFQGNSAPDKSGLPSDRFSAERTGGSVSTLTIQRTQQEDSAVYLCASSLTRADEQFFGPGTRLTVL.

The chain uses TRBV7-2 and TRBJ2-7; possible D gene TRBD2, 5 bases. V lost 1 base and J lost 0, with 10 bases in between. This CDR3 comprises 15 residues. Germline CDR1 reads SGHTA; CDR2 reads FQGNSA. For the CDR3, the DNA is TGTGCCAGCAGCTTAGGGGGAGCAGCCTCCTACGAGCAGTACTTC. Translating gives CASSLGGAASYEQYF.

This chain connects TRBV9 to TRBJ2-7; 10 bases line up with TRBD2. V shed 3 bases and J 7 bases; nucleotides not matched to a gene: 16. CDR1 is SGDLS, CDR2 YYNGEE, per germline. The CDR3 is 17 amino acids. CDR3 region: CASSEAPLGLAGAEQYF. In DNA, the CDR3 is TGTGCCAGCAGCGAGGCCCCCCTGGGGCTAGCGGGAGCTGAGCAGTACTTC. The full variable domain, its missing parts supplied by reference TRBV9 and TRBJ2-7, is DSGVTQTPKHLITATGQRVTLRCSPRSGDLSVYWYQQSLDQGLQFLIQYYNGEERAKGNILERFSAQQFPDLHSELNLSSLELGDSALYFCASSEAPLGLAGAEQYFGPGTRLTVT.

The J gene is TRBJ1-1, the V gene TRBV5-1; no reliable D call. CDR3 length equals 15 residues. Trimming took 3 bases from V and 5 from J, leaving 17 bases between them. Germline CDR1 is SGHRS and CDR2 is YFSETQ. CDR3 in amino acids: CASSWRGSEKTEAFF. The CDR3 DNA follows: TGCGCCAGCAGCTGGCGCGGCAGCGAGAAGACTGAAGCTTTCTTT.

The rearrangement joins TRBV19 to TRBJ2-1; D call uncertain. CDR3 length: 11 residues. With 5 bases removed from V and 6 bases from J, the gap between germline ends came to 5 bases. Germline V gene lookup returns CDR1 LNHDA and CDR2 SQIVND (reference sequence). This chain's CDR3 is CASSAFNEQFF. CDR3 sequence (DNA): TGTGCCAGTAGTGCGTTCAATGAGCAGTTCTTC.

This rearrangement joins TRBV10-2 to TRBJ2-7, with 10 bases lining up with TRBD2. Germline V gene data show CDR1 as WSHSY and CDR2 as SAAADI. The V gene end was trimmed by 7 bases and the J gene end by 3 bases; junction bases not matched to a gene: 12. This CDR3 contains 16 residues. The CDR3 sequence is CASKVSRGLANYEQYF. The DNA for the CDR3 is TGCGCCAGCAAGGTCAGCCGGGGACTAGCGAACTACGAGCAGTACTTC.

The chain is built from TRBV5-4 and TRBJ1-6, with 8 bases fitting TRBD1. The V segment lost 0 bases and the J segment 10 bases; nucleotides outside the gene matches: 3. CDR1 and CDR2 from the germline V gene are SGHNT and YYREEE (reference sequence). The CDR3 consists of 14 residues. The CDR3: CASSLGQGTSPLHF. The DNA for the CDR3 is TGTGCCAGCAGCTTGGGACAGGGGACATCACCCCTCCACTTT.

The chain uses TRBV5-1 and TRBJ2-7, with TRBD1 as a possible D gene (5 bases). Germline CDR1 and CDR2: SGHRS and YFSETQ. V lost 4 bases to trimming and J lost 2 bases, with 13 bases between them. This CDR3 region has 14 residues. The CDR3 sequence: CASSVRWGPYEQYF. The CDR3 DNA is TGCGCCAGCAGCGTCAGGTGGGGCCCCTACGAGCAGTACTTC.

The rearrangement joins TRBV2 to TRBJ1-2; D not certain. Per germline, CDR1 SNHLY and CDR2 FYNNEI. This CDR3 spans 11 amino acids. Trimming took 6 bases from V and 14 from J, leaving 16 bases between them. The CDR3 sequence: CASRLGGRITF. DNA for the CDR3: TGTGCCAGCAGGTTGGGTGGCAGGATAACCTTC.

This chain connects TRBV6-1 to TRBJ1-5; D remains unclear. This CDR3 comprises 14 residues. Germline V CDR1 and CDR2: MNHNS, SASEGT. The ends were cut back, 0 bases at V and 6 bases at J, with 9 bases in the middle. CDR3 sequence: CASSEALRGQPQHF. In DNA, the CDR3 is TGTGCCAGCAGTGAAGCGCTTCGAGGTCAGCCCCAGCATTTT.

The CDR3 region is CASSVGTGGGTDTQYF. The DNA for the CDR3 is TGTGCCAGCAGCGTTGGGACAGGGGGTGGCACAGATACGCAGTATTTT. This rearrangement joins TRBV11-2 to TRBJ2-3; TRBD1 agrees at 11 bases. The CDR3 extends over 16 amino acids. Trimming at V came to 5 bases and at J to 1 base, leaving 5 bases not matched to a gene. Germline V gene data show CDR1 as SGHAT and CDR2 as FQNNGV.

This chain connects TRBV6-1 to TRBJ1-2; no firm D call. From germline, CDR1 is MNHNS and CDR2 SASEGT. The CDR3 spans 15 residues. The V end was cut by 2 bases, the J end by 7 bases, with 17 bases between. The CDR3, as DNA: TGTGCCAGCAGTGAATTTGGCGGGGAGCACAGTGGCTACACCTTC. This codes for CASSEFGGEHSGYTF.

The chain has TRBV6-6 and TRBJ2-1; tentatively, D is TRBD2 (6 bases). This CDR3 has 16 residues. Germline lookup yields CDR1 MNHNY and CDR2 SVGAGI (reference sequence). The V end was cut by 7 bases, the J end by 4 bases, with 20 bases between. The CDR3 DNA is TGTGCCAGCACCGTTCCCAGCGGACGGGAGTACAATGAGCAGTTCTTC. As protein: CASTVPSGREYNEQFF.

The CDR3 is CASSLTVNYGYTF. The DNA of the CDR3 is TGCGCCAGCAGCCTCACGGTTAACTATGGCTACACCTTC. The rearrangement joins TRBV5-1 to TRBJ1-2; D remains unclear. This CDR3 is built from 13 residues. From germline, CDR1 is SGHRS and CDR2 YFSETQ. The ends were cut back, 4 bases at V and 1 base at J, with 8 bases in the middle.

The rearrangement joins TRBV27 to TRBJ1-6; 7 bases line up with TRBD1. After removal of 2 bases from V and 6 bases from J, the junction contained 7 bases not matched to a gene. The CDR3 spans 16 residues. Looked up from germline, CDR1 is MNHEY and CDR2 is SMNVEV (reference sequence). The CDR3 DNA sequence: TGTGCCAGCAGTTTAATCTGGGACAGAACTAATTCACCCCTCCACTTT. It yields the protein CASSLIWDRTNSPLHF.

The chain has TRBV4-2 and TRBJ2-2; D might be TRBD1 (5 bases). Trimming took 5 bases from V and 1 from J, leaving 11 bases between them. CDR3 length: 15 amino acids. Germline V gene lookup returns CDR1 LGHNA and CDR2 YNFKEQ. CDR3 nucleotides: TGTGCCAGCAGCACACGTAGGGGGAACACCGGGGAGCTGTTTTTT. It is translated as CASSTRRGNTGELFF.

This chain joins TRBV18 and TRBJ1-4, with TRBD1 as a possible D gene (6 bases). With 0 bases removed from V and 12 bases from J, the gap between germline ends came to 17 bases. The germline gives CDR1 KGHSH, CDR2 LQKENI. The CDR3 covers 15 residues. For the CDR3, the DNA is TGTGCCAGCTCACCACCCCAGGGAGGGGGTAAAGAACTGTTTTTT. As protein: CASSPPQGGGKELFF.

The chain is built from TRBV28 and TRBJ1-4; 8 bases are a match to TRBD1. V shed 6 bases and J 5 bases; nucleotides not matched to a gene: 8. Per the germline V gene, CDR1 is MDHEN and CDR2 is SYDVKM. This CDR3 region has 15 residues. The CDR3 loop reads CASRLDRGRNEKLFF. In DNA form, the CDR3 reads TGTGCCAGCAGGTTAGACAGGGGACGAAATGAAAAACTGTTTTTT.